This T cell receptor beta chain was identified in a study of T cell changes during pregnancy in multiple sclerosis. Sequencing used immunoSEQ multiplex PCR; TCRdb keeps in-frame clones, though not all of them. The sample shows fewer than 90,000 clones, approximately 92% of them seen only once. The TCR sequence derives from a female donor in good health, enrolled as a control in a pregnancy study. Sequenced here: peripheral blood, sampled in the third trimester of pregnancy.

The CDR3 sequence is CASSPGDREAGELFF. DNA of the CDR3: TGTGCCAGCAGTCCAGGGGACAGGGAAGCCGGGGAGCTGTTTTTT. The rearrangement uses TRBV28 and TRBJ2-2; 9 nucleotides line up with TRBD1. The germline gives CDR1 MDHEN, CDR2 SYDVKM. This CDR3 is 15 amino acids long. V dropped 5 bases and J dropped 6; count of bases not matched to a gene: 7.